A selection of T cell receptor beta chains follows, all from one sample in a study of blood T cell repertoires in COVID-19. Assay used: immunoSEQ multiplex PCR; TCRdb lists only in-frame clones, some missing. The sample yields roughly 68,000 clones, 76% seen once. The sample was peripheral blood. These receptors all stem from a man between 60 and 75 years old with COVID-19, enrolled during active disease. The CDR3 runs from the conserved cysteine through the conserved F or W. D genes are given only for firm matches. Clone size appears in some rows only: once, few, many, or a class for an expanded clone.

V gene	clone size	J gene	D gene	CDR3 protein	CDR3 DNA
TRBV5-1	-	TRBJ1-2	TRBD1	CASSLGQGVMSNYGYTF	TGCGCCAGCAGCTTGGGGCAGGGGGTAATGTCTAACTATGGCTACACCTTC
TRBV24-1	-	TRBJ2-1	-	CATSESGISYNEQFF	TGTGCCACCAGCGAATCCGGGATCTCCTACAATGAGCAGTTCTTC
TRBV7-2	-	TRBJ2-4	TRBD2	CASSPQAGGKNIQYF	TGTGCCAGCAGCCCCCAGGCGGGGGGTAAAAACATTCAGTACTTC
TRBV15	-	TRBJ2-7	TRBD1	CATSRPQGREQYF	TGTGCCACCAGCAGGCCACAGGGGCGCGAGCAGTACTTC
TRBV5-1	-	TRBJ2-5	-	CASTLKPGVEETQYF	TGCGCCAGCACCCTTAAGCCCGGGGTTGAAGAGACCCAGTACTTC
TRBV12-3/TRBV12-4	once	TRBJ2-5	-	CASSLRHPETQYF	TGTGCCAGCAGTTTAAGACACCCAGAGACCCAGTACTTC
TRBV5-4	-	TRBJ1-2	-	CASSFGEGNYGYTF	TGTGCCAGCAGCTTTGGGGAGGGCAACTATGGCTACACCTTC
TRBV6-5	once	TRBJ2-1	TRBD2	CASSPLAGAGREQFF	TGTGCCAGCAGCCCACTAGCGGGAGCAGGTAGGGAGCAGTTCTTC
TRBV11-3	-	TRBJ2-7	-	CTSSPRVASYEQYF	TGTACCAGCAGCCCCAGGGTAGCCTCCTACGAGCAGTACTTC
TRBV4-1	-	TRBJ2-5	TRBD1	CASSQAATGRGETQYF	TGCGCCAGCAGCCAAGCGGCGACAGGGAGAGGAGAGACCCAGTACTTC
TRBV9	medium-sized	TRBJ1-3	-	CASSTSSQGSGNTIYF	TGTGCCAGCAGCACATCCTCCCAGGGTTCTGGAAACACCATATATTTT
TRBV11-3	-	TRBJ2-1	TRBD2	CASLAGAGNEQFF	TGTGCCAGCCTAGCGGGAGCCGGCAATGAGCAGTTCTTC
TRBV28	-	TRBJ2-3	-	CASSLLGGGTDTQYF	TGTGCCAGCAGTTTACTAGGGGGGGGCACAGATACGCAGTATTTT
TRBV13	many	TRBJ2-1	TRBD1	CASSRRQGDRGNEQFF	TGTGCCAGCAGCCGGCGACAGGGTGACCGGGGCAATGAGCAGTTCTTC
TRBV19	-	TRBJ1-1	TRBD1	CASSIRQGAYTEAFF	TGTGCCAGTAGTATCCGTCAGGGGGCCTACACTGAAGCTTTCTTT
TRBV3-1/TRBV3-2	-	TRBJ1-1	-	CASSYMNTEAFF	TGTGCCAGCAGCTACATGAACACTGAAGCTTTCTTT
TRBV5-4	-	TRBJ2-1	TRBD2	CASSSIAGVGYNEQFF	TGTGCCAGCAGCTCGATAGCGGGAGTTGGGTACAATGAGCAGTTCTTC
TRBV19	-	TRBJ2-5	-	CASSSSGQETQYF	TGTGCCAGTAGTTCGAGCGGGCAAGAGACCCAGTACTTC
TRBV10-3	few	TRBJ2-2	TRBD2	CATQAGGHTGELFF	TGTGCCACTCAAGCGGGAGGTCACACCGGGGAGCTGTTTTTT
TRBV5-1	-	TRBJ1-4	TRBD1	CASSPTGGRNEKLFF	TGCGCCAGCAGCCCCACAGGGGGCCGAAATGAAAAACTGTTTTTT
TRBV10-1	-	TRBJ2-7	TRBD1	CASSQGGTEDYEQYF	TGCGCCAGCAGTCAAGGTGGGACAGAAGATTACGAGCAGTACTTC
TRBV5-6	once	TRBJ2-3	TRBD2	CASSGGAGEDTQYF	TGTGCCAGCAGCGGTGGGGCGGGGGAGGATACGCAGTATTTT
TRBV10-3	-	TRBJ2-2	-	CASGGETGELFF	TGTGCCTCCGGAGGAGAGACCGGGGAGCTGTTTTTT